This T cell receptor (beta chain) was sequenced in a study of OX40 agonist ivuxolimab in advanced cancers. Study background: Every 2 weeks, patients received ivuxolimab intravenously, dosed at 0.01 to 10 mg/kg. Aged roughly 23 to 90 with a mean of around 60 years, they were around 79% male.

The CDR3 is made up of 19 amino acids. Germline V gives CDR1 SGHTA, CDR2 FQGNSA. With V trimmed by 1 base and J by 1 base, 10 bases remained unmatched. Assay used: immunoSEQ multiplex PCR; TCRdb lists only in-frame clones, some missing. The sample yields more than 45,000 clones, 94% seen once. The input for sequencing was CD4+ or CD8+ T cells sorted from blood, taken in a trial of the OX40 agonist ivuxolimab. The source of this sequence is an adult with an advanced solid tumor such as melanoma, head and neck, liver or kidney cancer. The gene calls are TRBV7-2 and TRBJ2-3, with TRBD2 matching 11 bases. CDR3 nucleotide sequence: TGTGCCAGCAGCTTAGGGGTGTACGCGGGACTAGCGGGCACAGATACGCAGTATTTT. As protein: CASSLGVYAGLAGTDTQYF.